This T cell receptor (beta chain) appears in the sequencing data of a study of response to subunit inactivated influenza vaccine. TCRdb re-derived calls from the RT-PCR reads in MiXCR, one entry per CDR3 protein. The sample contains 500,000 to 600,000 distinct CDR3 sequences, 10% to 15% of which appear only once. Study-level points and caveats: T cells newly recruited by each seasonal influenza vaccination are few, the authors suggested.

About this clonotype: The antigen remains unidentified.

Between the trimmed V and J ends, which lost 6 bases and 0 bases, there was a span of 18 bases. Germline assignment: CDR1 SEHNR and CDR2 FQNEAQ (reference sequence). The CDR3 runs 16 residues. V and J are TRBV7-9 and TRBJ2-7; D is undetermined. The sample was PBMCs from blood, taken about 6 weeks after vaccination. This TCR derives from a man aged 45-65 years who received an inactivated influenza vaccine. Written as DNA, the CDR3 is TGTGCCAGCAGGGGATTGAACGGGCAGAGCTCCTACGAGCAGTACTTC. It is translated as CASRGLNGQSSYEQYF.